The T cell receptor (beta chain) under discussion was sequenced for a study of cytomegalovirus exposure and HLA in healthy donors. General observations from the study: The records held CMV serostatus as the only immune exposure information.

The CDR3 spans 14 residues. Germline loops: CDR1 SGHTA, CDR2 FQGNSA. The V gene end was trimmed by 5 bases and the J gene end by 8 bases; junction bases not matched to a gene: 6. Use of 60 Vbeta and 13 Jbeta primers characterized the PCR. The protocol was immunoSEQ multiplex PCR, while the TCRdb copy is restricted to in-frame clones and leaves out a portion. The sample consists of 95,000 to 150,000 clones, 80% of them appearing once. Regarding this clone: Its antigen is as yet unknown.

The chain combines TRBV7-2 with TRBJ2-4; the match to TRBD1 covers 10 bases. Specimen: PBMCs. The clonotype was recovered from a man aged 45-65 years in good health and CMV-seronegative. CDR3 residues: CASSPRTGGDIQYF. The CDR3 bases are TGTGCCAGCAGCCCCCGGACAGGGGGAGACATTCAGTACTTC.